These 26 T cell receptor beta chains share one sample of origin, sequenced in a study of cytomegalovirus exposure and HLA in healthy donors. 60 Vbeta and 13 Jbeta primers were used in PCR. Method: immunoSEQ multiplex PCR; TCRdb's copy keeps in-frame clones and lacks some. The data hold some 140,000 clones, with around four fifths observed a single time. Sequenced material: PBMCs. The receptors come from a man aged 40-49 years in good health and CMV-seronegative.

This chain connects TRBV4-3 to TRBJ2-1; TRBD2 agrees at 7 bases. The V gene's germline CDR1 is LGHNA and CDR2 YSLEER. After removal of 0 bases from V and 0 bases from J, the junction contained 8 bases not matched to a gene. The CDR3 has 18 residues. In DNA form, the CDR3 reads TGCGCCAGCAGCCAAGAAACCCCAGCGGGGCGCTCCTACAATGAGCAGTTCTTC. Translating gives CASSQETPAGRSYNEQFF.

This chain uses TRBV7-3 with TRBJ2-2; possible D gene TRBD2, 6 bases. V gave up 8 bases and J gave up 2 bases, with 18 bases separating them. The germline CDR1 and CDR2 sequences are SGHTA and FQGTGA. This CDR3 is built from 16 residues. The CDR3 region is CASGGALGSNTGELFF. The DNA for the CDR3 is TGTGCCAGCGGAGGGGCGCTGGGCTCCAACACCGGGGAGCTGTTTTTT.

The gene calls are TRBV27 and TRBJ2-3; the D gene is possibly TRBD1 (6 bases). V lost 1 base and J 0 bases, leaving 11 bases between the germline ends. CDR3 size: 16 residues. Germline V CDR1 and CDR2: MNHEY, SMNVEV (reference sequence). In DNA, the CDR3 is TGTGCCAGCAGTTTATGGGGGCTTTCTAGCACAGATACGCAGTATTTT. Its translation is CASSLWGLSSTDTQYF.

This clone was counted only a few times. The chain carries TRBV7-9 and TRBJ2-7, with 9 bases matching TRBD1. The V gene end was trimmed by 5 bases and the J gene end by 1 base; junction bases not matched to a gene: 6. The CDR3 is 15 residues long. Germline V lookup: CDR1 SEHNR, CDR2 FQNEAQ (reference sequence). CDR3 DNA sequence: TGTGCCAGCAGCGAGCAGGGACAGGGTTCCTACGAGCAGTACTTC. Its translation: CASSEQGQGSYEQYF.

This chain connects TRBV7-9 to TRBJ2-2; weak D call: TRBD2 (6 bases). In germline, CDR1 is SEHNR, CDR2 FQNEAQ (reference sequence). The CDR3 extends over 13 amino acids. Trimming took 1 base from V and 7 from J, leaving 7 bases between them. As DNA, the CDR3 is TGTGCCAGCAGCTTAGTGGGAGGCGGGGAGCTGTTTTTT. Protein: CASSLVGGGELFF.

This sequence joins TRBV18 and TRBJ2-6, with D perhaps TRBD1 (6 bases). V was trimmed by 6 bases and J by 4 bases, leaving 22 bases between them. Germline CDR1 KGHSH, CDR2 LQKENI. The CDR3 covers 18 residues. The CDR3 DNA reads as TGTGCCAGCTCCCCGCAAAATACAGGGACCCTCGGGGCCAACGTCCTGACTTTC. Amino acids: CASSPQNTGTLGANVLTF.

The chain couples TRBV7-6 to TRBJ2-1; D may be TRBD2 (6 bases). The CDR3 loop spans 14 amino acids. V was shortened by 1 base and J by 7 bases, with 11 bases between the two germline ends. Per the germline V gene, CDR1 is SGHVS and CDR2 is FNYEAQ. CDR3 region: CASSLERERNEQFF. The CDR3 nucleotides read TGTGCCAGCAGCTTAGAACGGGAGAGGAATGAGCAGTTCTTC.

The chain has TRBV6-5 and TRBJ2-7; 7 bases fit TRBD1. V lost 3 bases, J lost 1 base, and 9 bases stayed unmatched. CDR1 is MNHEY and CDR2 is SVGAGI in the germline V gene. The CDR3 runs to 16 residues. In DNA form, the CDR3 reads TGTGCCAGCAGTTATGGTAAGGGACAGCTGTCCTACGAGCAGTACTTC. Protein sequence: CASSYGKGQLSYEQYF.

This clone was seen a single time. The CDR3 DNA sequence: TGTGCCAGCAGCACTAGAGGGGGACTAGCGAGCTACAATGAGCAGTTCTTC. It codes for CASSTRGGLASYNEQFF. The chain links TRBV7-9 to TRBJ2-1; TRBD2 aligns across 10 bases. The germline V gene has CDR1 SEHNR and CDR2 FQNEAQ (reference sequence). This CDR3 has 17 residues. V gave up 5 bases and J gave up 3 bases; unmatched junction bases: 10.

This clone came up a few times. This sequence joins TRBV7-9 and TRBJ2-2; D gene uncertain. CDR1 is SEHNR and CDR2 is FQNEAQ in the germline V gene (reference sequence). V was clipped by 3 bases and J by 5 bases, with 7 bases between them. The CDR3 has 13 residues. The CDR3 reads CASSFTTTGELFF. CDR3 nucleotide sequence: TGTGCCAGCAGCTTTACCACAACCGGGGAGCTGTTTTTT.

The rearrangement joins TRBV9 to TRBJ2-5; D may be TRBD2 (7 bases). The CDR3 covers 15 residues. V lost 3 bases, J lost 4 bases, and 16 bases lay in between. Germline CDR1 reads SGDLS; CDR2 reads YYNGEE. CDR3 amino acids: CASSALTGRAETQYF. The CDR3 region has the DNA TGTGCCAGCAGCGCCTTAACAGGGAGGGCAGAGACCCAGTACTTC. The full variable domain, with the rest looked up from reference TRBV9 and TRBJ2-5, is DSGVTQTPKHLITATGQRVTLRCSPRSGDLSVYWYQQSLDQGLQFLIQYYNGEERAKGNILERFSAQQFPDLHSELNLSSLELGDSALYFCASSALTGRAETQYFGPGTRLLVL.

This clone was seen only a few times. V gene TRBV7-9 combines with J gene TRBJ1-2; 7 nucleotides agree with TRBD1. CDR1 is SEHNR and CDR2 is FQNEAQ in the germline V gene (reference sequence). Germline trimming cut 2 bases from V and 7 bases from J; bases unmatched to any gene: 4. The CDR3 is 13 residues long. The CDR3 loop is CASSLWDRSGYTF. The CDR3 DNA is TGTGCCAGCAGCTTATGGGACAGATCTGGCTACACCTTC.

The chain carries TRBV4-1 and TRBJ2-7, with D perhaps TRBD1 (6 bases). The CDR3 length is 15 residues. V gave up 0 bases and J gave up 0 bases, with 9 bases separating them. The V gene's germline CDR1 is MGHRA and CDR2 YSYEKL. CDR3 residues: CASSQDRGISYEQYF. DNA of the CDR3: TGCGCCAGCAGCCAAGACAGGGGTATCTCCTACGAGCAGTACTTC.

This sequence joins TRBV9 and TRBJ1-1; 10 nucleotides align to TRBD1. The CDR3 consists of 15 residues. With 4 bases clipped from V and 3 bases from J, the junction kept 6 bases outside the gene matches. The germline V gene encodes CDR1 SGDLS and CDR2 YYNGEE. CDR3 coding DNA: TGTGCCAGCAGCCCCCGGACAGGGGGGGACACTGAAGCTTTCTTT. Amino acids: CASSPRTGGDTEAFF. Looking up the rest from reference TRBV9 and TRBJ1-1 gives the full variable domain: DSGVTQTPKHLITATGQRVTLRCSPRSGDLSVYWYQQSLDQGLQFLIQYYNGEERAKGNILERFSAQQFPDLHSELNLSSLELGDSALYFCASSPRTGGDTEAFFGQGTRLTVV.

This clone was counted between two and nine times. The V gene is TRBV7-6, the J gene TRBJ1-1, with D possibly TRBD1 on 5 matching bases. V lost 5 bases and J 3 bases, leaving 19 bases between the germline ends. This CDR3 spans 16 amino acids. The germline V gene has CDR1 SGHVS and CDR2 FNYEAQ. In nucleotides, the CDR3 is TGTGCCAGCAGCACACGCCCAGGGTCACGACACACTGAAGCTTTCTTT. Translation gives CASSTRPGSRHTEAFF.

J is TRBJ2-5 and V is TRBV5-1, with D maybe TRBD2 (6 bases). The CDR3 covers 15 residues. Per germline, CDR1 SGHRS and CDR2 YFSETQ. V lost 0 bases and J lost 2, with 11 bases in between. CDR3 protein: CASSLDGGSQETQYF. The CDR3 nucleotides read TGCGCCAGCAGCTTGGATGGGGGGTCTCAAGAGACCCAGTACTTC.

The chain is built from TRBV27 and TRBJ1-5; 9 bases fit TRBD1. The ends lost 3 bases at V and 1 base at J; junction bases unmatched: 13. This CDR3 has 19 residues. The germline gives CDR1 MNHEY, CDR2 SMNVEV (reference sequence). The CDR3, as DNA: TGTGCCAGCAGTTTCCACGGGACAGGGCCTCATAGGAGCAATCAGCCCCAGCATTTT. Translating it yields CASSFHGTGPHRSNQPQHF.

The chain has TRBV6-6 and TRBJ2-3; TRBD2 matches at 8 bases. V dropped 6 bases and J dropped 2; count of bases not matched to a gene: 4. The CDR3 is made up of 14 amino acids. Germline loops: CDR1 MNHNY, CDR2 SVGAGI (reference sequence). CDR3 region: CASRGLDTTDTQYF. The CDR3 bases are TGTGCCAGCAGGGGACTAGATACCACAGATACGCAGTATTTT.

This chain joins TRBV13 and TRBJ2-7; TRBD1 aligns across 7 bases. V lost 6 bases to trimming and J lost 2 bases; unmatched junction nucleotides: 4. CDR1 is PRHDT and CDR2 is FYEKMQ in the germline V gene (reference sequence). CDR3 length: 13 residues. CDR3 sequence: CASRKQGTYEQYF. The CDR3 bases are TGTGCCAGCAGAAAACAGGGGACCTACGAGCAGTACTTC.

Only a few counts were recorded for this clone. The chain employs TRBV5-4 and TRBJ1-2; 8 nucleotides agree with TRBD1. Per the germline V gene, CDR1 is SGHNT and CDR2 is YYREEE (reference sequence). CDR3 size: 14 residues. Unmatched junction bases numbered 8, after V lost 5 bases and J lost 5 bases. CDR3 sequence: CASSPQGDGYGYTF. The CDR3 DNA is TGTGCCAGCAGTCCACAGGGGGATGGATATGGCTACACCTTC.

V gene TRBV5-8 combines with J gene TRBJ2-1, with 8 bases aligning to TRBD2. V lost 2 bases to trimming and J lost 0 bases; unmatched junction nucleotides: 7. The germline V gene has CDR1 SGHTS and CDR2 YDEGEE. The CDR3 has 17 amino acids. The CDR3 region has the DNA TGTGCCAGCAGCTTTGCTAGCGGGCTGAGCTCCTACAATGAGCAGTTCTTC. This sequence encodes CASSFASGLSSYNEQFF. Variable domain in full (rest from reference TRBV5-8 and TRBJ2-1): EAGVTQSPTHLIKTRGQQATLRCSPISGHTSVYWYQQALGLGLQFLLWYDEGEERNRGNFPPRFSGRQFPNYSSELNVNALELEDSALYLCASSFASGLSSYNEQFFGPGTRLTVL.

The chain carries TRBV10-3 and TRBJ2-1, with D perhaps matching TRBD2 (6 bases). Germline V gene sequence: CDR1 ENHRY, CDR2 SYGVKD. V gave up 6 bases and J gave up 1 base, with 10 bases separating them. This CDR3 has 14 residues. The CDR3 region has the DNA TGTGCCATCAGGGGGACTGAATCCTACAATGAGCAGTTCTTC. Translated, it gives CAIRGTESYNEQFF.

This chain uses TRBV4-3 with TRBJ2-3; D is possibly TRBD1 (6 bases). Germline values: CDR1 LGHNA, CDR2 YSLEER. Trimming left V 0 bases short and J 6 bases short, with 10 bases between. The CDR3 is 14 residues long. CDR3 sequence (DNA): TGCGCCAGCAGCCAAGACACAGGGCCCGATACGCAGTATTTT. Its protein is CASSQDTGPDTQYF.

V usage is TRBV7-6 and J usage is TRBJ2-7; D gene unclear. In germline, CDR1 is SGHVS, CDR2 FNYEAQ. Trimming removed 0 bases from V and 5 bases from J, with 11 bases in between. The CDR3 totals 14 residues. The DNA of the CDR3 is TGTGCCAGCAGCTTAGCGATGTCAGGTGACGAGCAGTACTTC. Amino acids: CASSLAMSGDEQYF.

There are a few counts of this clone. The rearrangement joins TRBV30 to TRBJ2-7; perhaps TRBD1 as D (5 bases). V gave up 0 bases and J gave up 6 bases, with 15 bases separating them. CDR3 size: 14 residues. The V gene's germline CDR1 is GTSNPN and CDR2 SVGIG (reference sequence). The CDR3 region is CAWSVGRWGGEQYF. The CDR3 nucleotides are TGTGCCTGGAGTGTGGGCAGATGGGGCGGCGAGCAGTACTTC.

V usage is TRBV30 and J usage is TRBJ1-2, with TRBD1 matching over 7 bases. Looked up from germline, CDR1 is GTSNPN and CDR2 is SVGIG (reference sequence). The CDR3 is made up of 15 amino acids. The junction had 13 bases not matched to a gene; V was cut back by 4 bases and J by 5 bases. The CDR3: CAWIPDRALGYGYTF. The CDR3 region has the DNA TGTGCCTGGATACCCGACAGGGCTCTCGGGTATGGCTACACCTTC.